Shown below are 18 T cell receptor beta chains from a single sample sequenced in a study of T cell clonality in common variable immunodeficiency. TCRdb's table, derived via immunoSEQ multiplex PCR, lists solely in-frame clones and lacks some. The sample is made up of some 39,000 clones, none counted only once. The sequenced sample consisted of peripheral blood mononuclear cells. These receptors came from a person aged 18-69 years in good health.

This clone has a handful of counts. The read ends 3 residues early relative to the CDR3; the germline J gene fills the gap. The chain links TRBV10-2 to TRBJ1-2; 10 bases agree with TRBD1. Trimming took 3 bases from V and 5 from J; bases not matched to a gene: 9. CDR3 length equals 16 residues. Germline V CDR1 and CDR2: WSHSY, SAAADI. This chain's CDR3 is CASSDRMGQGSYGYTF. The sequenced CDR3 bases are TGCGCCAGCAGTGACCGAATGGGACAGGGGAGTTATGGC.

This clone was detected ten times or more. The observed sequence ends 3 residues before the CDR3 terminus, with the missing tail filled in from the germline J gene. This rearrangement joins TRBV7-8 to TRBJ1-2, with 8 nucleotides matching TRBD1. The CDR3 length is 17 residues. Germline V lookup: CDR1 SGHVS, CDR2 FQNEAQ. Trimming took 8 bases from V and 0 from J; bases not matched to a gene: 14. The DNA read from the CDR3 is TGTGCCAGCGCCTCACTACGGGACAGGCGAGCTAACTATGGC. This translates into CASASLRDRRANYG. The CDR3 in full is CASASLRDRRANYGYTF.

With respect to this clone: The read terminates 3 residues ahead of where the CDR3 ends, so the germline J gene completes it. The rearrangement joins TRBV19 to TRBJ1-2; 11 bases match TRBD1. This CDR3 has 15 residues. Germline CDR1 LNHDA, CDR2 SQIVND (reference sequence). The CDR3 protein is CASSMDGQGAGDYTF. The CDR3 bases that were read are TGTGCCAGTAGTATGGACGGACAGGGGGCGGGAGAC.

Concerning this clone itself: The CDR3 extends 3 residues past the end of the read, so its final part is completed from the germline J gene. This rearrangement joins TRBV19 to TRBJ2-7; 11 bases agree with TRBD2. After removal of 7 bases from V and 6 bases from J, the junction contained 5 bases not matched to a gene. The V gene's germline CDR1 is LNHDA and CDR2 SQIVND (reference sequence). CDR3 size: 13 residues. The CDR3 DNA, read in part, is TGTGCCAGTAAGAGGACTAGCGGGCTCGAG. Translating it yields CASKRTSGLE. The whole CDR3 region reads CASKRTSGLEQYF.

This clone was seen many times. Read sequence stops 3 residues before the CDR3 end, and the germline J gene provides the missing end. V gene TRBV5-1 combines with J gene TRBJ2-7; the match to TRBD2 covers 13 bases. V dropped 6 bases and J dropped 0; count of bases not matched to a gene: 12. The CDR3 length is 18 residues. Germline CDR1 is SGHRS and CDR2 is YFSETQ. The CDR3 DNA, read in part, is TGCGCCAGCACCCTGGGACTAGCGGGAAAAGACCTCTCCTACGAG. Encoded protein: CASTLGLAGKDLSYE. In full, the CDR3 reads CASTLGLAGKDLSYEQYF.

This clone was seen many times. CDR3 residues: CAWSLDRGLNTQYF. The sequenced part of the CDR3 DNA is TGTGCCTGGAGTCTGGACAGGGGTTTGAATACG. This rearrangement joins TRBV30 to TRBJ2-3, with TRBD1 matching over 9 bases. The read falls 3 residues short of the CDR3 end, and the missing part is taken from the germline J gene. Germline V gene lookup returns CDR1 GTSNPN and CDR2 SVGIG (reference sequence). V was clipped by 2 bases and J by 7 bases; unmatched bases: 7. The CDR3 consists of 14 residues.

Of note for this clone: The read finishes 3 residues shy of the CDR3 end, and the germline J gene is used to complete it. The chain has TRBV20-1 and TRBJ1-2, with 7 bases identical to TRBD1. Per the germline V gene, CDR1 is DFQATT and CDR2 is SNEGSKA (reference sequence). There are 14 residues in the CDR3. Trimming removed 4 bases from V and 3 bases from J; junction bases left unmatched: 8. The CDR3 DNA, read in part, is TGCAGTGCTAACCCCCGGGGACAGCACTATGGC. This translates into CSANPRGQHYG. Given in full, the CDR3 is CSANPRGQHYGYTF.

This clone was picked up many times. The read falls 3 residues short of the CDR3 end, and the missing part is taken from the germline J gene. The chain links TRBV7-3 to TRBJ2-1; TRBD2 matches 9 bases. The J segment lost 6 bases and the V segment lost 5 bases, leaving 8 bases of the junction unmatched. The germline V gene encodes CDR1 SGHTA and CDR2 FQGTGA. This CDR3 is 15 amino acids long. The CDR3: CASSRQLAGSNEQFF. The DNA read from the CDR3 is TGTGCCAGCAGCAGACAGCTAGCGGGGTCCAATGAG. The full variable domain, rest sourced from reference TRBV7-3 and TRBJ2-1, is GAGVSQTPSNKVTEKGKYVELRCDPISGHTALYWYRQSLGQGPEFLIYFQGTGAADDSGLPNDRFFAVRPEGSVSTLKIQRTERGDSAVYLCASSRQLAGSNEQFFGPGTRLTVL.

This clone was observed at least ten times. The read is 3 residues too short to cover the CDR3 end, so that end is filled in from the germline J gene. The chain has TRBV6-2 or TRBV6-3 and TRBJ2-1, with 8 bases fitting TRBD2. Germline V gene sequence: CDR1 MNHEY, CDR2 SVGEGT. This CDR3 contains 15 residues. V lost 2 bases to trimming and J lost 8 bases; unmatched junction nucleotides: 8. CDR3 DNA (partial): TGTGCCAGCAGTTACCCGGGACTAGTTGGCTATGAG. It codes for CASSYPGLVGYE. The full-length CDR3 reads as CASSYPGLVGYEQFF.

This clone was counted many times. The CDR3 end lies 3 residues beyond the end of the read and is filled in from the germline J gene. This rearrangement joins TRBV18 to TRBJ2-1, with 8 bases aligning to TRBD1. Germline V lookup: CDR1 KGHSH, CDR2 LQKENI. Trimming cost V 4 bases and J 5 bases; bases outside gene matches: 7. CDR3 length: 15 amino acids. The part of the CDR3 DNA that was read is TGTGCCAGCTCACGTGGACAGGGACACCACAATGAG. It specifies CASSRGQGHHNE. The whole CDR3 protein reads CASSRGQGHHNEQFF.

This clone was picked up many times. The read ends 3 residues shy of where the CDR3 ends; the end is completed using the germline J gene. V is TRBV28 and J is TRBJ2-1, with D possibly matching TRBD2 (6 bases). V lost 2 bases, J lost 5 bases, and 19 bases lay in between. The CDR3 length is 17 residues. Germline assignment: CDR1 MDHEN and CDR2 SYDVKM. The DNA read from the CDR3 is TGTGCCAGCAGTTTAGATGGACCGGGACTTTCCAACAATGAG. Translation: CASSLDGPGLSNNE. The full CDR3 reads CASSLDGPGLSNNEQFF.

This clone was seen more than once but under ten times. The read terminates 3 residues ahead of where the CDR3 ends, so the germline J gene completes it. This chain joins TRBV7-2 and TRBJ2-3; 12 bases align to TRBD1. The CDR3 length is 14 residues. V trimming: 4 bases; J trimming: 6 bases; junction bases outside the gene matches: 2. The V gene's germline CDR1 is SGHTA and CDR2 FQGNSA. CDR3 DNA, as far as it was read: TGTGCCAGCAGCTCTGGGACAGGGGGCGATACG. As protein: CASSSGTGGDT. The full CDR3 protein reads CASSSGTGGDTQYF.

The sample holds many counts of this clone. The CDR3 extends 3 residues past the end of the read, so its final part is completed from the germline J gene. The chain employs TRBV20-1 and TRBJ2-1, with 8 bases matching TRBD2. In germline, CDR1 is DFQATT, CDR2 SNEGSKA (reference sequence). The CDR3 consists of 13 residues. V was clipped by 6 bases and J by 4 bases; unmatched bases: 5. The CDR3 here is CSAPQREYNEQFF. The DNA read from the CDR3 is TGCAGTGCCCCCCAGCGGGAGTACAATGAG.

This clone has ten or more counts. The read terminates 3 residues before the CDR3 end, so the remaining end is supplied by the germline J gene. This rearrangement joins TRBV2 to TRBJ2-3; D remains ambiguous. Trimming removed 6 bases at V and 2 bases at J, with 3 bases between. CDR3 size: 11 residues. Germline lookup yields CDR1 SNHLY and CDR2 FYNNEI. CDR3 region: CASRYTDTQYF. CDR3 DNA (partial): TGTGCCAGCAGGTACACAGATACG.

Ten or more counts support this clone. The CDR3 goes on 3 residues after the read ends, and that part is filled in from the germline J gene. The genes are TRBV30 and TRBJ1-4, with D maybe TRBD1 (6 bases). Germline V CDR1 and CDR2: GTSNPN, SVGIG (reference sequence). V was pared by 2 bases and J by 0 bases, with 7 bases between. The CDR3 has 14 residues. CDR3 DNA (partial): TGTGCCTGGAGTAAGGGGGCAACTAATGAAAAA. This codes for CAWSKGATNEK. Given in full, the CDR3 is CAWSKGATNEKLFF.

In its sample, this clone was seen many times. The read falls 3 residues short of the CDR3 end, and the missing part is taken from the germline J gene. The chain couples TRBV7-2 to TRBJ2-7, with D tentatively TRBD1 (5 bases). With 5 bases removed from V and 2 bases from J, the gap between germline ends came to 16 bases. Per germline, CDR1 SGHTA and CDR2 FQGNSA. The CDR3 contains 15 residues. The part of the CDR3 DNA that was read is TGTGCCAGCAGCGGAGACAGCAATAACGCCTACGAG. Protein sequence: CASSGDSNNAYE. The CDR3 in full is CASSGDSNNAYEQYF.

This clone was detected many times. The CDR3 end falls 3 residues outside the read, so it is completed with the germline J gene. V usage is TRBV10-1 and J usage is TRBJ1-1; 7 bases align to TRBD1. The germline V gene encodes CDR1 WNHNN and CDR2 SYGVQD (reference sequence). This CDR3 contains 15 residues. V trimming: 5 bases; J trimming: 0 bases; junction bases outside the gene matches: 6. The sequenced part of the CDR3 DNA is TGCGCCAGCAGTCCCGGGACAGCTTTGAACACTGAA. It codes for CASSPGTALNTE. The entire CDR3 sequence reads CASSPGTALNTEAFF.

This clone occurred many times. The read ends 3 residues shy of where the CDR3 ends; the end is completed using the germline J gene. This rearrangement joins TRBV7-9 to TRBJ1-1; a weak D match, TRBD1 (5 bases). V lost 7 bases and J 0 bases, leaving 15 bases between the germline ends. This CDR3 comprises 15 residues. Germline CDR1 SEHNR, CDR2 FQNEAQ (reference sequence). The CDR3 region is CASTPGDSMNTEAFF. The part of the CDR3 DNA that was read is TGTGCCAGCACGCCCGGCGACAGTATGAACACTGAA.